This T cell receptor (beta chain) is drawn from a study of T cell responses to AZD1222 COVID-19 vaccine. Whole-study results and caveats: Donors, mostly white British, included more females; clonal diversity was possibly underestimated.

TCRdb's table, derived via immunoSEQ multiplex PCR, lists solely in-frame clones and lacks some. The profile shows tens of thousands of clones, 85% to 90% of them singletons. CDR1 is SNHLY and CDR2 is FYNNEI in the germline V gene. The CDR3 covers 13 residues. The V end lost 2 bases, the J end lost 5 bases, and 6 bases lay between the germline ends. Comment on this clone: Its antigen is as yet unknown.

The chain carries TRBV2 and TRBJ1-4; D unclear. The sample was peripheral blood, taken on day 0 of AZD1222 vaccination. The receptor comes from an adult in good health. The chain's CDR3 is CASSELRNEKLFF. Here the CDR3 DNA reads TGTGCCAGCAGTGAATTAAGGAATGAAAAACTGTTTTTT.